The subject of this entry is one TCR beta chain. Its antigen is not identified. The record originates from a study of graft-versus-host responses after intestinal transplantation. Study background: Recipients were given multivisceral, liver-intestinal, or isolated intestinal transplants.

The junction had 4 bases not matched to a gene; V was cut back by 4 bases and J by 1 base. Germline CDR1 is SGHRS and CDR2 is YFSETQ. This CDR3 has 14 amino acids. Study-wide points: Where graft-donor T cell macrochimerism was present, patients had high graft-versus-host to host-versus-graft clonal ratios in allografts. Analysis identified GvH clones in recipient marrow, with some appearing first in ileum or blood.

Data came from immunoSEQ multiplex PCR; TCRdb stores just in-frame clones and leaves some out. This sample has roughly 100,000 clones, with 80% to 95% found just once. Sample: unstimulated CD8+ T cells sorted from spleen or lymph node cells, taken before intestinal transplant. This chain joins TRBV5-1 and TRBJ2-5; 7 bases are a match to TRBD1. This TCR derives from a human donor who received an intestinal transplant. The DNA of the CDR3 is TGCGCCAGCAGCCCCGGGGACAGCCAAGAGACCCAGTACTTC. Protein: CASSPGDSQETQYF.